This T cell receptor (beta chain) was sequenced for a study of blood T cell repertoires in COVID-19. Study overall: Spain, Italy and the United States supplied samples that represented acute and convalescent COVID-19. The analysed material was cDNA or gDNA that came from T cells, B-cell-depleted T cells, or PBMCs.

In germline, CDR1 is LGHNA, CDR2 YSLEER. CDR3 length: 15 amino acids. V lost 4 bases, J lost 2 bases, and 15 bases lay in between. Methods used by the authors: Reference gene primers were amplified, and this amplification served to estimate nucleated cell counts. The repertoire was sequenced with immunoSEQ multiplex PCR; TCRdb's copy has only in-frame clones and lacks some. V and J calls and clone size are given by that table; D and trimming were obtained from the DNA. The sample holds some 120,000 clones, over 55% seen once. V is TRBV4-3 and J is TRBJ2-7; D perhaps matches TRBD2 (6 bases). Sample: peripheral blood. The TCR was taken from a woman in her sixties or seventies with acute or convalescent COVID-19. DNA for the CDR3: TGCGCCAGCAGCCGCAGTTTGGGGGGACCCTACGAGCAGTACTTC. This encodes CASSRSLGGPYEQYF.